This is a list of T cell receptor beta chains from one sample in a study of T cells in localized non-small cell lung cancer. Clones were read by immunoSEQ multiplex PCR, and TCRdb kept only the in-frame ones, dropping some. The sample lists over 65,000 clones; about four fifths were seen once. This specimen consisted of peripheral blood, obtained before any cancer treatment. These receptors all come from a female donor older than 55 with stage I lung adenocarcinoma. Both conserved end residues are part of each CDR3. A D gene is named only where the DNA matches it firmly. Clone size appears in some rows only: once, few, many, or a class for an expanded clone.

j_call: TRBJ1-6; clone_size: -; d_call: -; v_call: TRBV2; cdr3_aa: CASSRNNSPLHF; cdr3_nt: TGTGCCAGCAGTCGGAATAATTCACCCCTCCACTTT
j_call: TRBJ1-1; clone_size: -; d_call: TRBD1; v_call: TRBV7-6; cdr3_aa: CASSLRTGGYTEAFF; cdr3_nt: TGTGCCAGCAGCCTTAGGACAGGGGGCTACACTGAAGCTTTCTTT
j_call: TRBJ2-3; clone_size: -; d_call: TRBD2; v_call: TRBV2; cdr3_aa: CASISSGGSTDTQYF; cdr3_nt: TGTGCCAGCATCAGTAGCGGGGGTAGCACAGATACGCAGTATTTT
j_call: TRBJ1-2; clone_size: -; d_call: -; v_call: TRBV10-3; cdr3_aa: CAISESRGNYGYTF; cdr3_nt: TGTGCCATCAGTGAGTCAAGAGGGAACTATGGCTACACCTTC
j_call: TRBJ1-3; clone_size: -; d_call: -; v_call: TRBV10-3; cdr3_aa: CAISESEWGGNTIYF; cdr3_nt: TGTGCCATCAGTGAGTCAGAGTGGGGTGGAAACACCATATATTTT
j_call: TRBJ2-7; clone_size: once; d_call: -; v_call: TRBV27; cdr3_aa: CASRATGQSHEQYF; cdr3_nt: TGTGCCAGCAGGGCCACGGGGCAGTCCCACGAGCAGTACTTC
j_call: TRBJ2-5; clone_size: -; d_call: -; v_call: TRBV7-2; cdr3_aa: CASSLTQGNQETQYF; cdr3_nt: TGTGCCAGCAGCTTAACCCAGGGGAACCAAGAGACCCAGTACTTC
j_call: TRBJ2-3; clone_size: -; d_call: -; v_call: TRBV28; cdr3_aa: CASSVPSTDTQYF; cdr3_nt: TGTGCCAGCAGTGTACCTAGCACAGATACGCAGTATTTT
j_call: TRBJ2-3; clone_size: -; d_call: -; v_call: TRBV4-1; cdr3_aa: CASSQGYGDTQYF; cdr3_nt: TGCGCCAGCAGCCAAGGGTACGGAGATACGCAGTATTTT
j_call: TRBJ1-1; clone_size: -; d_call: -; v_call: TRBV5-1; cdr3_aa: CASSLDRPSTEAFF; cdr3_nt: TGCGCCAGCAGCTTAGACCGTCCCAGTACTGAAGCTTTCTTT
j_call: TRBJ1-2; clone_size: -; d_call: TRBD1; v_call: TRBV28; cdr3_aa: CASRTGYENYGYTF; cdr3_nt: TGTGCCAGCAGGACAGGGTACGAGAATTATGGCTACACCTTC
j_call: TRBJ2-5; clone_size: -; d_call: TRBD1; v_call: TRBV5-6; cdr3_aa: CASSTLTGRRETQYF; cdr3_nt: TGTGCCAGCAGCACTCTGACAGGGCGGAGGGAGACCCAGTACTTC
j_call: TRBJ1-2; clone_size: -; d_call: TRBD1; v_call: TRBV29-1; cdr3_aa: CSVEDRAPTGYTF; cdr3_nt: TGCAGCGTTGAGGACAGGGCGCCTACAGGCTACACCTTC
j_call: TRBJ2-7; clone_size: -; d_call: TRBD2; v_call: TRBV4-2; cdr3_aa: CASSQQGGSPYEQYF; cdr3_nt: TGTGCCAGCAGCCAACAAGGCGGGAGTCCCTACGAGCAGTACTTC
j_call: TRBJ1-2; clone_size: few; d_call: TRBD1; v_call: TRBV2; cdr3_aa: CASRTDRADGYTF; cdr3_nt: TGTGCCAGCAGGACGGACAGGGCGGATGGCTACACCTTC
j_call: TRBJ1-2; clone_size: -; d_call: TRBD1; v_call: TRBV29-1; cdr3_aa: CSVEDPVGDRWNYGYTF; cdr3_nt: TGCAGCGTTGAAGATCCCGTGGGGGACAGGTGGAACTATGGCTACACCTTC